A selection of T cell receptor beta chains follows, all from one sample in a study of blood T cell repertoires in COVID-19. The repertoire was sequenced with immunoSEQ multiplex PCR; TCRdb's copy has only in-frame clones and lacks some. The sample yields 130,000 to 150,000 clones, around nine tenths seen once. The source material was peripheral blood. The source is a woman aged 45-59 years with active or convalescent COVID-19. The conserved cysteine and the conserved F or W are not part of the CDR3 here. Each record gives: V gene, J gene, CDR3 length, CDR3 protein.

v_gene: TRBV6-2/TRBV6-3; j_gene: TRBJ1-5; len: 13; CDR3aa: ASSYALEGNQPQH
v_gene: TRBV4-1; j_gene: TRBJ1-2; len: 16; CDR3aa: ASSQDRRGRSTLHGYT
v_gene: TRBV3-1/TRBV3-2; j_gene: TRBJ1-1; len: 11; CDR3aa: ASSQVMNTEAF
v_gene: TRBV28; j_gene: TRBJ1-5; len: 13; CDR3aa: ASSFFRDSNQPQH
v_gene: TRBV20-1; j_gene: TRBJ2-7; len: 14; CDR3aa: SASDPRERAPYEQY
v_gene: TRBV18; j_gene: TRBJ2-2; len: 16; CDR3aa: ASSPPSLLAGGAGELF
v_gene: TRBV5-1; j_gene: TRBJ1-6; len: 15; CDR3aa: ASSLGDRSSYNSPLH
v_gene: TRBV28; j_gene: TRBJ1-5; len: 13; CDR3aa: ASTLRRQGTQPQH
v_gene: TRBV6-5; j_gene: TRBJ1-1; len: 10; CDR3aa: ASNRGDLEAF
v_gene: TRBV12-5; j_gene: TRBJ2-1; len: 12; CDR3aa: ASGSPGREGEQF
v_gene: TRBV18; j_gene: TRBJ1-5; len: 11; CDR3aa: ASAGDSNQPQH
v_gene: TRBV6-5; j_gene: TRBJ2-1; len: 11; CDR3aa: ASSSSSYNEQF
v_gene: TRBV11-2; j_gene: TRBJ2-7; len: 12; CDR3aa: ASSLFRNPYEQY
v_gene: TRBV6-5; j_gene: TRBJ1-2; len: 10; CDR3aa: ATYRGLYGYT
v_gene: TRBV15; j_gene: TRBJ1-4; len: 13; CDR3aa: ATSRRQPDRGKLF
v_gene: TRBV3-1/TRBV3-2; j_gene: TRBJ1-3; len: 11; CDR3aa: ASSQRGGNTIY
v_gene: TRBV29-1; j_gene: TRBJ2-1; len: 8; CDR3aa: SGQVDEQF
v_gene: TRBV28; j_gene: TRBJ1-1; len: 14; CDR3aa: ASSLSQGSMNTEAF
v_gene: TRBV4-3; j_gene: TRBJ1-1; len: 13; CDR3aa: ASSQEGGVNTEAF
v_gene: TRBV12-5; j_gene: TRBJ1-5; len: 10; CDR3aa: AKQGYNQPQH
v_gene: TRBV18; j_gene: TRBJ1-2; len: 14; CDR3aa: ASSPPNTGTNYGYT
v_gene: TRBV5-4; j_gene: TRBJ1-4; len: 12; CDR3aa: ASSSRGQDEKLF
v_gene: TRBV12-3/TRBV12-4; j_gene: TRBJ2-1; len: 11; CDR3aa: ASSFGGYNEQF
v_gene: TRBV14; j_gene: TRBJ2-7; len: 13; CDR3aa: ASSQEGSGSYEQY